This TCR beta chain stems from a study of T cell clonality in common variable immunodeficiency. General observations from the study: Fewer deletions and N-nucleotide insertions were reportedly seen in common variable immunodeficiency TCR beta sequences. Shared TCRbeta clones were fewer between CVID subjects than controls.

This clone was observed at least ten times. Antigen specificity is unknown. The CDR3 end falls 3 residues outside the read, so it is completed with the germline J gene. Both groups were predominantly of Caucasian heritage. CVID subjects were neither ill nor on immunomodulatory or immunosuppressive medication at sampling. Heparinized whole blood, roughly 5 to 8.5 ml, came from each donor. Only in-frame clones appear in the TCRdb table, and some are missing; sequencing was by immunoSEQ multiplex PCR. Sampling found some 17,000 clones, none seen once. The CDR3 loop spans 15 amino acids. The germline V gene has CDR1 KGHSH and CDR2 LQKENI. The junction had 3 bases not matched to a gene; V was cut back by 4 bases and J by 2 bases.

The rearrangement uses TRBV18 and TRBJ2-3; 10 bases match TRBD2. The sample taken for sequencing was peripheral blood mononuclear cells. The receptor's source is a human donor with common variable immunodeficiency. CDR3 bases read: TGTGCCAGCTCACAACTAGCGGGGAACACAGATACG. Protein product: CASSQLAGNTDT. The complete CDR3 sequence is CASSQLAGNTDTQYF.